A single sample is the source of the 22 T cell receptor beta chains below, sequenced in a study of control samples from healthy donors and cancer patients. Produced via immunoSEQ multiplex PCR; TCRdb's table is partial and in-frame only. The sample holds around 130,000 clones, 85% to 90% seen once. Sequenced: blood. These receptors were taken from a man younger than 45 in good health.

The V gene is TRBV3-1 (or the pseudogene TRBV3-2), the J gene TRBJ2-3; 16 nucleotides match TRBD2. Germline V lookup: CDR1 LGHDT, CDR2 YNNKEL (reference sequence). This CDR3 comprises 19 residues. V shed 6 bases, J shed 1 base, and the junction held 10 bases outside the gene matches. Here the CDR3 reads CASSHRGLAGGAGTDTQYF. CDR3 DNA sequence: TGTGCCAGCAGTCATCGGGGACTAGCGGGGGGGGCTGGCACAGATACGCAGTATTTT.

The chain couples TRBV11-1 to TRBJ1-1, with TRBD1 as a possible D gene (5 bases). The CDR3 totals 14 residues. V dropped 1 base and J dropped 1 base, with 7 bases sitting between them. Germline values: CDR1 SGHAT, CDR2 FQDESV (reference sequence). The CDR3 nucleotides read TGTGCCAGCAGCTTAGAAAGGGGGAACACTGAAGCTTTCTTT. Its protein product is CASSLERGNTEAFF. Using reference TRBV11-1 and TRBJ1-1 for the parts outside the CDR3, the full variable domain is EAEVAQSPRYKITEKSQAVAFWCDPISGHATLYWYRQILGQGPELLVQFQDESVVDDSQLPKDRFSAERLKGVDSTLKIQPAELGDSAMYLCASSLERGNTEAFFGQGTRLTVV.

The chain recombines TRBV4-1 with TRBJ2-1, with 7 bases identical to TRBD1. The V gene's germline CDR1 is MGHRA and CDR2 YSYEKL. The CDR3 has 15 residues. Trimming cost V 4 bases and J 7 bases; bases outside gene matches: 10. CDR3 residues: CASSLRRQGGNEQFF. CDR3 nucleotide sequence: TGCGCCAGCAGCCTCCGACGACAGGGCGGTAATGAGCAGTTCTTC.

The CDR3: CSASAMTGDNTQYF. As DNA, the CDR3 is TGCAGTGCTAGTGCCATGACAGGGGACAATACGCAGTATTTT. V usage is TRBV20-1 and J usage is TRBJ2-3; TRBD1 matches 8 bases. Germline V gives CDR1 DFQATT, CDR2 SNEGSKA (reference sequence). There are 14 residues in the CDR3. With 3 bases clipped from V and 7 bases from J, the junction kept 9 bases outside the gene matches.

V gene TRBV10-1 combines with J gene TRBJ2-3, with D perhaps TRBD1 (5 bases). Germline CDR1 WNHNN, CDR2 SYGVQD (reference sequence). Trimming removed 5 bases from V and 2 bases from J, with 20 bases in between. CDR3 length equals 17 residues. CDR3 residues: CASSPHPTDYPTDTQYF. CDR3 nucleotides: TGCGCCAGCAGTCCTCATCCGACAGATTACCCCACAGATACGCAGTATTTT.

CDR3 bases: TGTGCCAGCAGTCGGACAGGGAGGGAAGATACGCAGTATTTT. It translates to CASSRTGREDTQYF. The chain couples TRBV6-5 to TRBJ2-3, with D possibly matching TRBD1 (8 bases). The CDR3 is made up of 14 amino acids. Trimming shortened V by 5 bases and J by 5 bases, and 14 bases separated the two germline ends. CDR1 and CDR2 from the germline V gene are MNHEY and SVGAGI.

The chain carries TRBV29-1 and TRBJ1-2, with D possibly being TRBD1 (6 bases). CDR3 length: 13 residues. From germline, CDR1 is SQVTM and CDR2 ANQGSEA. V lost 3 bases and J lost 8, with 16 bases in between. The CDR3 DNA sequence: TGCAGCGTTGAGGTTGGGGACAAGGCCGGCTACACCTTC. This sequence encodes CSVEVGDKAGYTF.

This clone was counted once. The chain is built from TRBV10-1 and TRBJ1-1; TRBD1 might be the D (6 bases). CDR1 WNHNN and CDR2 SYGVQD come from the germline V gene (reference sequence). CDR3 length equals 15 residues. Trimming took 3 bases from V and 5 from J, leaving 16 bases between them. This CDR3 reads CASSDVGAPGTEAFF. DNA for the CDR3: TGCGCCAGCAGTGATGTGGGGGCCCCCGGAACTGAAGCTTTCTTT.

The genes are TRBV7-9 and TRBJ2-1; D gene uncertain. The V end lost 2 bases, the J end lost 4 bases, and 6 bases lay between the germline ends. Germline V gene sequence: CDR1 SEHNR, CDR2 FQNEAQ (reference sequence). The CDR3 consists of 13 residues. The CDR3 bases are TGTGCCAGCAGCTTAAAGGGTTACAATGAGCAGTTCTTC. Its protein product is CASSLKGYNEQFF.

On this clone itself: A much larger clone is a single base away; this may be a read error. In the same sample, other DNA sequences code for this CDR3. The rearrangement links TRBV4-1 to TRBJ1-2; tentative D call: TRBD1 (6 bases). This CDR3 contains 16 residues. V lost 3 bases and J 8 bases, leaving 22 bases between the germline ends. The germline V gene has CDR1 MGHRA and CDR2 YSYEKL. CDR3 sequence: CASSHGRGGLGEGYTF. The CDR3 DNA reads TGCGCCAGCAGCCACGGGAGGGGGGGACTGGGTGAAGGCTACACCTTC.

The chain is built from TRBV11-3 and TRBJ2-1; 11 bases match TRBD2. Looked up from germline, CDR1 is SGHNT and CDR2 is YENEEA. This CDR3 is built from 16 residues. Trimming took 5 bases from V and 5 from J; bases not matched to a gene: 8. The CDR3 spells CASSERLAGYDNEQFF. CDR3 nucleotides: TGTGCCAGCAGCGAGCGACTAGCGGGGTATGACAATGAGCAGTTCTTC.

The chain joins TRBV14 to TRBJ1-2, with D perhaps matching TRBD1 (6 bases). CDR3 size: 15 residues. V dropped 5 bases and J dropped 3 bases, with 16 bases sitting between them. CDR1 and CDR2 (germline): SGHDN, FVKESK. In DNA form, the CDR3 reads TGTGCCAGCAGCGCCGGACAGCTTTTTTACTATGGCTACACCTTC. It encodes CASSAGQLFYYGYTF. Supplemented by reference TRBV14 and TRBJ1-2, the full variable domain reads EAGVTQFPSHSVIEKGQTVTLRCDPISGHDNLYWYRRVMGKEIKFLLHFVKESKQDESGMPNNRFLAERTGGTYSTLKVQPAELEDSGVYFCASSAGQLFYYGYTFGSGTRLTVV.

This clone appeared a single time. The V and J genes are TRBV10-3 and TRBJ2-5; TRBD2 matches 10 bases. The ends lost 3 bases at V and 1 base at J; junction bases unmatched: 8. The length of the CDR3 is 17 residues. Germline V gene data show CDR1 as ENHRY and CDR2 as SYGVKD. The CDR3 loop is CAISDSRTSGAQETQYF. The CDR3 DNA reads TGTGCCATCAGTGACTCACGGACTAGCGGAGCCCAAGAGACCCAGTACTTC.

V and J are TRBV7-9 and TRBJ1-3; maybe TRBD1 (5 bases). Trimming shortened V by 3 bases and J by 0 bases, and 6 bases separated the two germline ends. The CDR3 extends over 14 amino acids. CDR1 is SEHNR, CDR2 FQNEAQ, per germline (reference sequence). The CDR3 reads CASSLGDSGNTIYF. The CDR3 DNA is TGTGCCAGCAGCTTGGGGGACTCTGGAAACACCATATATTTT.

The rearrangement uses TRBV18 and TRBJ2-5; tentative D call: TRBD1 (5 bases). Germline-derived CDR1 and CDR2 are KGHSH and LQKENI. V was clipped by 5 bases and J by 5 bases, with 15 bases between them. The CDR3 spans 14 residues. The CDR3 is CASSTLDSAETQYF. Here the CDR3 DNA reads TGTGCCAGCTCAACCCTAGACAGTGCGGAGACCCAGTACTTC.

CDR3 residues: CASRSAGVSDTQYF. The CDR3 coding sequence is TGTGCCAGCAGGTCAGCGGGGGTCTCAGATACGCAGTATTTT. The V and J genes are TRBV6-5 and TRBJ2-3, with 8 nucleotides matching TRBD2. The CDR3 sequence is 14 residues long. Germline loops: CDR1 MNHEY, CDR2 SVGAGI. After removal of 6 bases from V and 4 bases from J, the junction contained 6 bases not matched to a gene.

The chain is built from TRBV12-3 or TRBV12-4 and TRBJ1-5; D is ambiguous. The ends were cut back, 8 bases at V and 5 bases at J, with 10 bases in the middle. The CDR3 covers 12 residues. The CDR3 DNA reads TGTGCCAGCCGGGAGGGAGATCAGCCCCAGCATTTT. It codes for CASREGDQPQHF.

V is TRBV28 and J is TRBJ1-5; possible D gene TRBD1, 6 bases. Germline V CDR1 and CDR2: MDHEN, SYDVKM. The CDR3 totals 14 residues. V lost 6 bases and J 5 bases, leaving 14 bases between the germline ends. CDR3 amino acids: CASRPLSGDQPQHF. CDR3 DNA: TGTGCCAGCAGGCCATTATCAGGGGATCAGCCCCAGCATTTT.

As to this clone: This specimen includes other DNA sequences encoding the same CDR3. This chain joins TRBV18 and TRBJ1-5; 8 bases are shared with TRBD1. The germline V gene has CDR1 KGHSH and CDR2 LQKENI. This CDR3 comprises 13 residues. V lost 5 bases, J lost 4 bases, and 1 base stayed unmatched. The CDR3 sequence: CASSTGGNQPQHF. For the CDR3, the DNA is TGTGCCAGCTCAACAGGGGGAAATCAGCCCCAGCATTTT.

This chain links TRBV6-5 with TRBJ1-3; perhaps TRBD1 as D (6 bases). In germline, CDR1 is MNHEY, CDR2 SVGAGI. Trimming removed 0 bases at V and 4 bases at J, with 10 bases between. CDR3 length: 15 residues. CDR3 in amino acids: CASSYSRGQGNTIYF. The CDR3 nucleotides are TGTGCCAGCAGTTACTCACGGGGGCAAGGAAACACCATATATTTT.

The J gene is TRBJ1-4, the V gene TRBV7-2, with D possibly TRBD1 on 6 matching bases. The CDR3 extends over 14 amino acids. CDR1 and CDR2 from the germline V gene are SGHTA and FQGNSA. The V end was cut by 3 bases, the J end by 4 bases, with 9 bases between. The CDR3 nucleotides read TGTGCCAGCAGCTTGGGGACACATAATGAAAAACTGTTTTTT. Its protein is CASSLGTHNEKLFF.

CDR3 protein: CASSSESPTDTQYF. For the CDR3, the DNA is TGCGCCAGCAGTTCCGAGTCACCCACAGATACGCAGTATTTT. This chain connects TRBV5-1 to TRBJ2-3; D uncertain. This CDR3 comprises 14 residues. From germline, CDR1 is SGHRS and CDR2 YFSETQ. Trimming stripped 5 bases from V and 2 bases from J, with 12 bases between. The full variable domain, with the rest looked up from reference TRBV5-1 and TRBJ2-3, is KAGVTQTPRYLIKTRGQQVTLSCSPISGHRSVSWYQQTPGQGLQFLFEYFSETQRNKGNFPGRFSGRQFSNSRSEMNVSTLELGDSALYLCASSSESPTDTQYFGPGTRLTVL.